The entry below describes one TCR beta chain. This entry comes from a study of blood T cell repertoires in COVID-19. Study information: COVID-19 samples collected from the United States, Italy and Spain covered acute and convalescent phases. PBMCs, B-cell-depleted T cells, or T cells were the source of the cDNA or gDNA that made up the material.

Under the authors' procedure: Estimates of nucleated cell counts were drawn from the amplification of reference gene primers. TCRdb's copy holds only in-frame clones and misses some; the assay was immunoSEQ multiplex PCR. That table supplies the V and J calls and clone size; D and trimming were determined from the DNA. The table shows about 200,000 clones, with approximately 87% occurring only once. CDR1 is SGHTA and CDR2 is FQGNSA in the germline V gene. The CDR3 totals 16 residues. V was pared by 4 bases and J by 7 bases, with 9 bases of the junction left unmatched. The chain is built from TRBV7-2 and TRBJ1-6; 8 positions match TRBD1. The clonotype comes from a woman between 45 and 65 years old with acute or convalescent COVID-19. The sample taken for sequencing was peripheral blood. The CDR3 spells CASSSEETGVNSPLHF. CDR3 nucleotides: TGTGCCAGCAGCTCAGAGGAGACAGGGGTGAATTCACCCCTCCACTTT.